This TCR beta chain appears in the sequencing data of a study of OX40 agonist ivuxolimab in advanced cancers. Study context: Therapy given before enrollment (anti-PD-1, anti-PD-L1 or anti-CTLA-4) was allowed, and roughly 42% had some. Whole-study results and caveats: The study found among the lowest clonal expansion in partial responders at 0.1-3.0 mg/kg. On average, CD8+ T cells had more expanded clones than CD4+.

Measured with immunoSEQ multiplex PCR; TCRdb has only the in-frame clones, and not every one. The data hold roughly 86,000 clones, with about 86% observed a single time. Germline CDR1 and CDR2: SGHTA and FQGNSA. The J segment lost 4 bases and the V segment lost 4 bases, leaving 9 bases of the junction unmatched. The CDR3 runs to 15 residues. As to this clone: Its specificity is not known.

This sequence originates from an adult with an advanced solid tumor such as melanoma, head and neck, liver or kidney cancer. The V gene is TRBV7-2, the J gene TRBJ2-7; 8 bases match TRBD1. Source: CD4+ or CD8+ T cells sorted from blood, taken in a trial of the OX40 agonist ivuxolimab. The CDR3 here is CASSSPGQAVYEQYF. For the CDR3, the DNA is TGTGCCAGCAGCTCTCCGGGACAGGCCGTATACGAGCAGTACTTC.